Following are 2 T cell receptor beta chains from one sample sequenced in a study of T-cell memory formation after mild COVID-19. MiXCR, run by TCRdb on the 5' RACE reads, gives a single entry per CDR3 protein. The sample yields approximately 500,000 distinct CDR3 sequences, 20% to 25% seen once. Sequenced sample: PBMCs or a T cell subset sorted from them (not recorded which). These receptors were collected from an adult woman who had mild COVID-19 (a few samples of this study predate the infection). Cell type and time point are not known.

The V call is TRBV15, the J call TRBJ2-5, with 9 bases lining up with TRBD1. This CDR3 is 16 amino acids long. Germline CDR1 reads LNHNV; CDR2 reads YYDKDF (reference sequence). Trimming at V came to 0 bases and at J to 2 bases, leaving 4 bases not matched to a gene. The DNA for the CDR3 is TGTGCCACCAGCAGAGAATTAGGGACAGGGCAAGAGACCCAGTACTTC. Protein product: CATSRELGTGQETQYF.

The V gene is TRBV25-1, the J gene TRBJ2-7; the D gene is possibly TRBD1 (6 bases). CDR3 length: 15 residues. CDR1 is MGHDK and CDR2 is SYGVNS in the germline V gene. Trimming stripped 6 bases from V and 3 bases from J, with 18 bases between. The CDR3 bases are TGTGCCAGCAGCCTTGGGTCCGGCAGGGGCTACGAGCAGTACTTC. Protein: CASSLGSGRGYEQYF.